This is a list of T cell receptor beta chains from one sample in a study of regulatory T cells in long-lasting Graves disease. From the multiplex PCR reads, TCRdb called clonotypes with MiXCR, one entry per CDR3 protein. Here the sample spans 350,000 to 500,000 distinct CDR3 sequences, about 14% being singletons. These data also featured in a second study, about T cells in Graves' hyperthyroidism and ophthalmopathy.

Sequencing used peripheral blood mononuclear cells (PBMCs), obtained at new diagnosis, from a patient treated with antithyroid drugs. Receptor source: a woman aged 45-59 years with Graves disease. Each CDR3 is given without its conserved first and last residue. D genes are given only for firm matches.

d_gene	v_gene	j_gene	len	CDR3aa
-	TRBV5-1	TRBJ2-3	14	ASSLGVASSTDTQY
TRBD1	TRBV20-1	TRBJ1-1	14	SARETGGFVNTEAF
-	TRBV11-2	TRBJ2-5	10	ASSRPFETQY
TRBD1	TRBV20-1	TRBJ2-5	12	SASRRQGLETQY
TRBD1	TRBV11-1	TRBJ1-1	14	ASSTGTGQGGTEAF
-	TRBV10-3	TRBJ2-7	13	AISELRQAPHEQY
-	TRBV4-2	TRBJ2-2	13	ASSLPDRNTGELF
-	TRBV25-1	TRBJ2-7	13	ATRLQATGAGEQY
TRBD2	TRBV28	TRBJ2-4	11	AIGGRVKNIQY
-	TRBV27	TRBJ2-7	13	ASSLEPAYVYEQY
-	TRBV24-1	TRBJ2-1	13	ATSDLNLNRNEQF
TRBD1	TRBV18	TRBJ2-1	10	ASSYNRGTQF
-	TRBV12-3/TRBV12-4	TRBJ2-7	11	ASRYEGVSEQY
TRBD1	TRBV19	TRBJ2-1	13	ASSIPGQGTNEQF
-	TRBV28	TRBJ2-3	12	ASSFGFGEDTQY
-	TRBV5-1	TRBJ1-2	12	ASSFGGYDYGYT
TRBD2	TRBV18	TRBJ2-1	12	ASSPPGLVPEQF
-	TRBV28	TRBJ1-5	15	ASSLGRFNPGNQPQH
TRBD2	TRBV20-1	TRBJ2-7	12	SASSGRAGTEQY
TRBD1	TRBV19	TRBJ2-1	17	ASSIDQVWTGSSYNEQF
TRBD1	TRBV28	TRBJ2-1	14	ASSVTRDSTYNEQF
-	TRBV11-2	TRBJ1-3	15	ASSLGGRGFSGNTIY
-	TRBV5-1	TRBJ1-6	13	ASSPQDGLRSPLH
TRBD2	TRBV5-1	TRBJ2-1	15	ASSKNSGTSGSYEQF
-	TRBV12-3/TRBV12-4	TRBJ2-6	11	ASTSFGANVLT
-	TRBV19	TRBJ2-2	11	ANTPWGARKLF
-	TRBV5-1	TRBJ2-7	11	ASSRGGDYEQY
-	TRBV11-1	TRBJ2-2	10	ASRRGAGELF
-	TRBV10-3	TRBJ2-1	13	AISESGGEHNEQF
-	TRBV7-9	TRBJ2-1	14	ASSLAQGFSYNEQF
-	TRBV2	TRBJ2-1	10	ASSPDRNEQF
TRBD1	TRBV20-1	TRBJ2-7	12	SARDLTGAYEQY
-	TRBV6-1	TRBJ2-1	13	ASIVAFGFYNEQF
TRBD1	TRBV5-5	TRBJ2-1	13	ASSGGTGQGTSWF
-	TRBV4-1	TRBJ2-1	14	ASSGRRDQLRNEQF
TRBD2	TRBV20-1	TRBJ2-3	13	SAIRDYPFTDTQY
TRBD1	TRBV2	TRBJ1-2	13	ASARDRGPNYGYT
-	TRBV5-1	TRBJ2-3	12	ASSTGPPADTQY
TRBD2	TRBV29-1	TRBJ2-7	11	SVEGLAGGEQY
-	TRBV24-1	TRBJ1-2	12	ATSDSWGNYGYT
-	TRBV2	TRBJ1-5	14	ASSEFGGVSNQPQH
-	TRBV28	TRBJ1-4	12	ASSLTGSVEKLF
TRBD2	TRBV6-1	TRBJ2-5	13	ASSELREGRETQY
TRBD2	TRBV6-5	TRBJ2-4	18	ASSYAGGRALMTAKNIQY
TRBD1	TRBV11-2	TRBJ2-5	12	ASSPTTGGETQY
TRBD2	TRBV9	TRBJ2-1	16	ASSVEGGAGGGYNEQF
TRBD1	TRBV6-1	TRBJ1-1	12	ASRGDSMNTEAF
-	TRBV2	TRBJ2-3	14	ASTPPQRAHTDTQY
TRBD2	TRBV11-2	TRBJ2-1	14	ASSLNSGTLYNEQF
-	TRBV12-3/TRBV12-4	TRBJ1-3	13	ASSRTASSGNTIY
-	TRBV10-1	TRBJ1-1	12	ASSDNSLNTEAF
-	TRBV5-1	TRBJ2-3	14	ASSLADWTGTDTQY